The 26 T cell receptor beta chains listed next were all sequenced from one sample in a study of shared clonotypes between healthy human individuals. Some clones are missing from TCRdb's copy, which holds only in-frame ones; the method was immunoSEQ multiplex PCR. The sample yields about 600,000 clones, roughly 97% seen once. The sample taken for sequencing was naive CD4+ T cells sorted from blood. Documented subset: CD45RA+ positively selected. These receptors were obtained from a young woman in good health.

The chain recombines TRBV5-1 with TRBJ1-4; D might be TRBD1 (5 bases). Germline assignment: CDR1 SGHRS and CDR2 YFSETQ. The CDR3 is made up of 15 amino acids. Trimming removed 3 bases from V and 5 bases from J, with 14 bases in between. This CDR3 reads CASSYTQGGNEKLFF. As DNA, the CDR3 is TGCGCCAGCAGCTACACCCAGGGTGGGAATGAAAAACTGTTTTTT.

This clone was seen a single time. V is TRBV2 and J is TRBJ1-1; D is uncertain. Germline values: CDR1 SNHLY, CDR2 FYNNEI. CDR3 length: 12 residues. Trimming stripped 7 bases from V and 5 bases from J, with 11 bases between. CDR3 amino acids: CASNLKGTEAFF. CDR3 DNA: TGTGCCAGCAATTTAAAGGGAACTGAAGCTTTCTTT.

V usage is TRBV30 and J usage is TRBJ2-1, with 8 bases aligning to TRBD2. This CDR3 is built from 15 residues. V shed 4 bases and J 0 bases; nucleotides not matched to a gene: 5. Germline values: CDR1 GTSNPN, CDR2 SVGIG (reference sequence). The CDR3 spells CAWIRSGSSYNEQFF. The DNA for the CDR3 is TGTGCCTGGATTAGGAGCGGGAGCTCCTACAATGAGCAGTTCTTC.

Comments on this clone: This likely comes from a read error, as the CDR3 has no conserved phenylalanine or tryptophan at its end. The DNA is left out, because the CDR3 cannot be placed on it with certainty; the CDR3 is given as TCRdb lists it. The CDR3 here is CASSSTGGAFPQL. The chain combines TRBV19 with TRBJ2-7; the table's D call, TRBD1, was not checked against the DNA. CDR1 is LNHDA, CDR2 SQIVND, per germline (reference sequence). The CDR3 comprises 13 residues, both ends counted.

The rearrangement joins TRBV28 to TRBJ2-2; 10 bases line up with TRBD2. The V gene's germline CDR1 is MDHEN and CDR2 SYDVKM. CDR3 size: 17 residues. The J segment lost 5 bases and the V segment lost 5 bases, leaving 11 bases of the junction unmatched. The CDR3 loop reads CASSPALAGEYTGELFF. CDR3 DNA sequence: TGTGCCAGCAGTCCCGCGCTAGCGGGAGAGTATACCGGGGAGCTGTTTTTT. The whole variable domain, remainder taken from reference TRBV28 and TRBJ2-2, is DVKVTQSSRYLVKRTGEKVFLECVQDMDHENMFWYRQDPGLGLRLIYFSYDVKMKEKGDIPEGYSVSREKKERFSLILESASTNQTSMYLCASSPALAGEYTGELFFGEGSRLTVL.

This chain joins TRBV28 and TRBJ2-7; TRBD1 aligns across 8 bases. The CDR3 contains 12 residues. Losses at the gene ends were 9 bases for V and 5 bases for J; bases not matched to a gene: 6. Germline V CDR1 and CDR2: MDHEN, SYDVKM. CDR3 amino acids: CASTQQGDEQYF. The CDR3 DNA reads TGTGCCAGTACTCAACAGGGGGACGAGCAGTACTTC.

CDR3 sequence reads: CASSAGLDPYNEQFF. The DNA for the CDR3 is TGCGCCAGCAGCGCCGGACTCGACCCCTACAATGAGCAGTTCTTC. The gene calls are TRBV5-1 and TRBJ2-1, with D maybe TRBD2 (5 bases). The germline V and J ends were trimmed by 4 bases and 2 bases, with 13 bases remaining between them. The CDR3 totals 15 residues. CDR1 SGHRS and CDR2 YFSETQ come from the germline V gene.

The J gene is TRBJ2-3, the V gene TRBV4-1; 9 bases line up with TRBD2. This CDR3 region has 15 residues. J gave up 5 bases and V 5 bases, and 8 bases lay outside the gene matches. Germline V gene lookup returns CDR1 MGHRA and CDR2 YSYEKL. In DNA, the CDR3 is TGCGCCAGCAGCTTGGGACTAGCCGAGGGAGATACGCAGTATTTT. Amino acids: CASSLGLAEGDTQYF.

The V gene is TRBV9, the J gene TRBJ2-1; D ambiguous. The V end lost 0 bases, the J end lost 0 bases, and 10 bases lay between the germline ends. The CDR3 is 16 residues long. From germline, CDR1 is SGDLS and CDR2 YYNGEE. In DNA, the CDR3 is TGTGCCAGCAGCGTAGGTAGCCGTAGCTCCTACAATGAGCAGTTCTTC. Amino acids: CASSVGSRSSYNEQFF.

The chain combines TRBV18 with TRBJ1-5, with 8 bases that match TRBD1. V lost 6 bases and J lost 7; bases outside the gene matches: 8. The germline CDR1 and CDR2 sequences are KGHSH and LQKENI. The length of the CDR3 is 14 residues. Here the CDR3 DNA reads TGTGCCAGCTCGCCGACAGGGGACGGGCAGCCCCAGCATTTT. Translating gives CASSPTGDGQPQHF.

This clone was seen a single time. V and J are TRBV21-1 and TRBJ2-3; whether TRBD2, the table's D call, matches the DNA was not checked. TRBV21-1 is labeled a pseudogene. This CDR3 contains 15 residues. CDR3 sequence (DNA): TGTGCCAGCAGCAAAGGAGAAGTGGTCACAGATACGCAGTATTTT. It specifies CASSKGEVVTDTQYF.

The V and J genes are TRBV14 and TRBJ1-2; D unresolved. Per the germline V gene, CDR1 is SGHDN and CDR2 is FVKESK. Trimming shortened V by 0 bases and J by 7 bases, and 9 bases separated the two germline ends. This CDR3 spans 13 amino acids. The CDR3 bases are TGTGCCAGCAGCCAAGAATTCTGGAGTGGCTACACCTTC. This encodes CASSQEFWSGYTF.

In the case of this clone: The same CDR3 arises from other DNA sequences in this sample as well. V is TRBV28 and J is TRBJ1-5, with TRBD1 identical over 9 bases. CDR3 size: 15 residues. V lost 2 bases and J lost 5; bases outside the gene matches: 4. Germline lookup yields CDR1 MDHEN and CDR2 SYDVKM. The CDR3 coding sequence is TGTGCCAGCAGTTTACGGGGACAGGGTTATCAGCCCCAGCATTTT. As protein: CASSLRGQGYQPQHF.

This chain connects TRBV5-4 to TRBJ2-2, with unresolved D. With 0 bases removed from V and 3 bases from J, the gap between germline ends came to 9 bases. CDR3 length equals 15 residues. CDR1 is SGHNT, CDR2 YYREEE, per germline (reference sequence). CDR3 sequence reads: CASSLVLGHTGELFF. Here the CDR3 DNA reads TGTGCCAGCAGCTTGGTGCTAGGGCACACCGGGGAGCTGTTTTTT.

The rearrangement links TRBV4-1 to TRBJ2-7, with TRBD2 matching over 7 bases. This CDR3 has 16 amino acids. Per the germline V gene, CDR1 is MGHRA and CDR2 is YSYEKL. With 0 bases clipped from V and 1 base from J, the junction kept 6 bases outside the gene matches. Here the CDR3 reads CASSQDTSALSYEQYF. CDR3 in DNA: TGCGCCAGCAGCCAAGATACTAGCGCCTTATCCTACGAGCAGTACTTC.

The chain is built from TRBV5-6 and TRBJ2-5, with D unclear. The V gene's germline CDR1 is SGHDT and CDR2 YYEEEE. The CDR3 has 13 residues. Trimming shortened V by 4 bases and J by 6 bases, and 13 bases separated the two germline ends. The CDR3: CASSPATAQTQYF. CDR3 nucleotides: TGTGCCAGCAGCCCCGCCACGGCCCAGACCCAGTACTTC.

This sequence joins TRBV7-6 and TRBJ2-1; D gene ambiguous. This CDR3 is 13 amino acids long. CDR1 is SGHVS, CDR2 FNYEAQ, per germline. Trimming left V 5 bases short and J 6 bases short, with 11 bases between. The CDR3 reads CASSQGPSNEQFF. The CDR3 DNA reads TGTGCCAGCAGCCAAGGACCCAGCAATGAGCAGTTCTTC.

The V and J genes are TRBV5-4 and TRBJ1-5; TRBD1 aligns across 7 bases. Germline loops: CDR1 SGHNT, CDR2 YYREEE (reference sequence). Unmatched junction bases numbered 2, after V lost 5 bases and J lost 0 bases. The CDR3 covers 14 residues. The CDR3 DNA sequence: TGTGCCAGCAGTTCAGGGGGTAGCAATCAGCCCCAGCATTTT. Its protein is CASSSGGSNQPQHF.

A single count supports this clone. The V call is TRBV2, the J call TRBJ2-2; no clear D. CDR1 and CDR2 (germline): SNHLY, FYNNEI. The CDR3 totals 13 residues. V was pared by 2 bases and J by 4 bases, with 5 bases between. CDR3 bases: TGTGCCAGCAGTGAATCCGTCACCGGGGAGCTGTTTTTT. Translated: CASSESVTGELFF.

This chain uses TRBV9 with TRBJ2-1, with D uncertain. Per germline, CDR1 SGDLS and CDR2 YYNGEE. The CDR3 has 16 residues. Trimming removed 1 base at V and 1 base at J, with 12 bases between. CDR3 DNA: TGTGCCAGCAGCGTACGCCCCCTGGGGTCCTACAATGAGCAGTTCTTC. Encoded protein: CASSVRPLGSYNEQFF.

V is TRBV29-1 and J is TRBJ2-3, with TRBD2 as a possible D gene (6 bases). The V and J ends lost 4 bases and 2 bases respectively, with 19 bases between them. The CDR3 loop spans 16 amino acids. Germline CDR1 reads SQVTM; CDR2 reads ANQGSEA. The CDR3 is CSVVGGVGFLTDTQYF. The DNA of the CDR3 is TGCAGCGTTGTGGGGGGAGTTGGGTTTCTCACAGATACGCAGTATTTT.

The genes are TRBV6-1 and TRBJ2-3, with TRBD2 identical over 13 bases. V dropped 4 bases and J dropped 1; count of bases not matched to a gene: 5. The CDR3 has 17 amino acids. CDR1 is MNHNS and CDR2 is SASEGT in the germline V gene. The CDR3, as DNA: TGTGCCAGCAGTGGGACTAGCGGGGGAGTGGGCACAGATACGCAGTATTTT. It yields the protein CASSGTSGGVGTDTQYF.

V gene TRBV6-5 combines with J gene TRBJ1-1; the D is unclear. V gave up 0 bases and J gave up 1 base, with 12 bases separating them. Germline V gene data show CDR1 as MNHEY and CDR2 as SVGAGI. The CDR3 runs to 16 residues. CDR3 bases: TGTGCCAGCAGTTACTCTTCTGGGATTGCGAACACTGAAGCTTTCTTT. Amino acids: CASSYSSGIANTEAFF.

J is TRBJ1-1 and V is TRBV25-1; 8 bases align to TRBD1. CDR1 is MGHDK, CDR2 SYGVNS, per germline. The CDR3 contains 15 residues. Unmatched junction bases numbered 8, after V lost 5 bases and J lost 3 bases. DNA of the CDR3: TGTGCCAGCAGTTTTACCCAGGGGGCAGACACTGAAGCTTTCTTT. It encodes CASSFTQGADTEAFF.

This chain joins TRBV5-1 and TRBJ2-7, with D possibly matching TRBD1 (6 bases). There are 15 residues in the CDR3. Germline V gene sequence: CDR1 SGHRS, CDR2 YFSETQ. The V end was cut by 2 bases, the J end by 1 base, with 13 bases between. CDR3 sequence: CASSLSPGESYEQYF. As DNA, the CDR3 is TGCGCCAGCAGCTTATCCCCAGGGGAATCCTACGAGCAGTACTTC.

This sequence joins TRBV15 and TRBJ2-7; the match to TRBD2 covers 16 bases. J was trimmed by 6 bases and V by 3 bases; bases with no gene match: 8. The germline V gene has CDR1 LNHNV and CDR2 YYDKDF (reference sequence). The CDR3 totals 17 residues. Here the CDR3 DNA reads TGTGCCACCAGCAGGGGACTAGCGGGAGGGCGGGAGCGCGAGCAGTACTTC. Residues: CATSRGLAGGREREQYF.